The sequence of this T cell receptor beta chain was determined in a study of shared clonotypes between healthy human individuals. The assay was immunoSEQ multiplex PCR, and TCRdb's table has in-frame clones only and misses some. The data show about 2,500,000 clones, more than 90% seen once. There are 15 residues in the CDR3. The germline CDR1 and CDR2 sequences are ENHRY and SYGVKD. With V trimmed by 4 bases and J by 3 bases, 3 bases remained unmatched. This receptor was identified in a man aged 18 to 29 in good health. Sequencing was performed on naive CD4+ T cells sorted from blood. Described subset: CD45RA+ positively selected. The chain carries TRBV10-3 and TRBJ1-5; the match to TRBD1 covers 10 bases. DNA for the CDR3: TGTGCCATCAGTGCCGGGACAGGGGTCAATCAGCCCCAGCATTTT. Amino acids: CAISAGTGVNQPQHF.